Here is one TCR beta chain with its context. The sample holds a few counts of this clone. The target of this receptor is not known. Base qualities are not provided; no much larger clone lies one nucleotide away. The EasySep Human CD8+ T Cell Enrichment Kit was used on day 10 to isolate CD8+ T cells from every culture. Sequencing of TCR beta CDR3 regions was performed at survey depth on the immunoSEQ platform. The QIAamp DNA micro kit was used to extract genomic DNA from every cultured and uncultured CD8+ T cell population. Regarding the original processing steps: Samples with fewer than 5,000 productive reads were excluded, resulting in the removal of about 6.5% of the 75 HIV peptide-stimulated cultures. A MANAFEST web app trimmed sequences to CDR3 and removed nonproductive sequences, CDR3s under 5 amino acids, and those not starting C or ending F/W. Clonotypes were classified as antigen-specific only if expansion was observed in at least 2 of 3 replicates versus the no-peptide control at FDR 0.01, only within one epitope family. A frequency at least fivefold higher than in wells stimulated with peptides from other epitope families was additionally required for specific clonotypes. Drawn from immuneACCESS, this table holds only the in-frame rearrangements with V and J called that TCRdb kept. Clones are partly lost; checked studies trace under half to an unresolved V gene and leave the rest unexplained. The V and J calls and clone size come from that table; D and trimming were worked out from the DNA. For this sample the table gives approximately 4,600 clones, of which 67% were detected only once. The top ten clones comprise around 47% of the sample.

The sample originates from a study of CD8 T cell repertoires and HIV-1 epitope variants (dated by TCRdb to 2020 to 2021). About the investigation overall: In separate culture wells, T cells were stimulated with each of twenty-five peptides that represented autologous and known Gag and Nef epitope variants. Among the control conditions were a peptide pool of CMV, EBV and flu, the Ebola AY9 epitope serving as a negative control, and a well with no peptide. The epitopes tested covered three Gag epitope families plus Nef HW9 and YT9. T cells were enriched using the EasySep Human T Cell Enrichment Kit and were co-cultured with equal numbers of autologous T cell-negative cells serving as antigen-presenting cells. The cultures were grown for 10 days in IMDM with gentamicin, and half of the media was changed on days 3 and 7 with IL-2, IL-7 and IL-15 added. An aliquot of 1M T cells was set aside as an uncultured baseline condition, separate from the 70 to 90 T cell cultures. A total of about 83 T cell cultures were run, with each culture condition performed in triplicate except for one peptide, which was performed in duplicate.

Here is what the overall study found, with its caveats: Of the nine antigen-specific TCR beta clonotypes identified, over five appeared cross-reactive for autologous or known escape epitope variants. The assay identified only TCR beta chains and indicated proliferation to antigen, not T cell function or cytokine profile. A few clonotypes recognized the Nef KF9 family and one the HW9 family, with no responses to the TAALDMSHF plasma variant.

The specimen sequenced was cultured CD8+ T cells derived from PBMCs. This receptor was obtained from a male donor with HIV.

The DNA sequence is TGTGCCACCAGCGATGACAGGGGGATTGAGCAGTACTTC. It specifies CATSDDRGIEQYF. The chain was built from TRBV15 and TRBJ2-7; 9 nucleotides in the junction match TRBD1. CDR3 length: 13 amino acids, cysteine to phenylalanine. Only the CDR3 portion is preserved as DNA: 39 bases, with reading frame beginning at the first base. According to the germline V gene (reference sequence), CDR1 reads LNHNV and CDR2 reads YYDKDF. V trim: 5 bases; J trim: 7 bases; unmatched bases: 6.